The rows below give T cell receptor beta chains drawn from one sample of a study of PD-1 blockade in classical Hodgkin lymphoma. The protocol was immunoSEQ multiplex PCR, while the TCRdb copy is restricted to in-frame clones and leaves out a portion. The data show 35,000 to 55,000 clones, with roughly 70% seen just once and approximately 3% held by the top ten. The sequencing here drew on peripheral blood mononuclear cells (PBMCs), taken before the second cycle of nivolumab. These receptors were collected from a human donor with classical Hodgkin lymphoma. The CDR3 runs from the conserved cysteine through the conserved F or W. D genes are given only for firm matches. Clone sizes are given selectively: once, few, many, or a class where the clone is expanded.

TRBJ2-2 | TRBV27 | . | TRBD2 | TGTGCCAGCAGTTTTCAACTAGCGGGGAACACCGGGGAGCTGTTTTTT | CASSFQLAGNTGELFF
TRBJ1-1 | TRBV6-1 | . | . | TGTGCCAGCAGCCGGGAGGGCCCGGGAGCTTTCTTT | CASSREGPGAFF
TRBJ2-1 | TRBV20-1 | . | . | TGCAGTGCGAGCAATGAGCAGTTCTTC | CSASNEQFF
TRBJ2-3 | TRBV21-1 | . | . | TGTGCCAGCAGCAAAGGAGGCCGGGACAGGTCCGATACGCAGTATTTT | CASSKGGRDRSDTQYF
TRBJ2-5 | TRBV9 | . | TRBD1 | TGTGCCAGCAGCGTCGGGGACAGGGTAGAGACCCAGTACTTC | CASSVGDRVETQYF
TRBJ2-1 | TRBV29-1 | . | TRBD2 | TGCAGCGTTGAAGGGGTAAGAGCTAGCGGGAGAGTTAGCTACAATGAGCAGTTCTTC | CSVEGVRASGRVSYNEQFF
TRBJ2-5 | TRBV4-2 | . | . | TGTGCCAGCAGCGGTACTAGCCGTCGGGAGACCCAGTACTTC | CASSGTSRRETQYF
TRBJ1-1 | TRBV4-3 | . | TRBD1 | TGCGCCAGCAGCCAAGATTTAGGGCAGGGGGGTGAAGCTTTCTTT | CASSQDLGQGGEAFF
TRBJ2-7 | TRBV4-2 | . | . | TGTGCCAGCAGCCAATGGCTGGGGGCCTACGAGCAGTACTTC | CASSQWLGAYEQYF
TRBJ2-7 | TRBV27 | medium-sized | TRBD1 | TGTGCCAGCTCCGGGACAGGGTCCTACGAGCAGTACTTC | CASSGTGSYEQYF
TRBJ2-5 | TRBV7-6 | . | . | TGTGCCAGCACCCTCGAAGGAACCCAGTACTTC | CASTLEGTQYF
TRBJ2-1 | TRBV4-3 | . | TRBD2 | TGCGCCAGCAGCCGAGTCTCGGGGGGGGGACACAATGAGCAGTTCTTC | CASSRVSGGGHNEQFF
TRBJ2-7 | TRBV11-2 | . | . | TGTGCCAGCAGCCCTCTAGCTGACGAGCAGTACTTC | CASSPLADEQYF
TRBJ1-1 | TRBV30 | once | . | TGTGCCTGGAGTCCAGGACCGAACACTGAAGCTTTCTTT | CAWSPGPNTEAFF
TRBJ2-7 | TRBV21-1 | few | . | TGTGCCAGCATCTACCCAGGAAGGGGCAAACATACTTTC | CASIYPGRGKHTF
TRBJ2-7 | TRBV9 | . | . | TGTGCCAGCAGCGTAGGTGTTACCTACGAGCAGTACTTC | CASSVGVTYEQYF
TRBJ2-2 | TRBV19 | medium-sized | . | TGTGCCAGTAGTATCGGCGGGGAGCTGTTTTTT | CASSIGGELFF
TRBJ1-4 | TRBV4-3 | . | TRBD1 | TGCGCCAGCAGCCAAGGACAGGGGGCTGAAAAACTGTTTTTT | CASSQGQGAEKLFF
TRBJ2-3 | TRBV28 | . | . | TGTGCCAGCAGTTTATCCCGGGACATACTCACAGATACGCAGTATTTT | CASSLSRDILTDTQYF
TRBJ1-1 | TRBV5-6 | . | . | TGTGCCAGCAGCTTGGAGGGGGGCGCTGAAGCTTTCTTT | CASSLEGGAEAFF
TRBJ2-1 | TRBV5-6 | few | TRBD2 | TGTGCCAGCAGCTTGGGGACTAGTCTCAATGAGCAGTTCTTC | CASSLGTSLNEQFF
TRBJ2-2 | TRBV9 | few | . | TGTGCCAGCAGCGTTTCATCCGGGGAGCTGTTTTTT | CASSVSSGELFF
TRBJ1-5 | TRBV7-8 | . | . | TGTGCCAGCAGCTTAGGGCCAGTAAAACGTAGCAATCAGCCCCAGCATTTT | CASSLGPVKRSNQPQHF
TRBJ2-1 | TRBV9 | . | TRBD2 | TGTGCCAGCAGCTTACGAACTAGCGGGAGGCTTGATGAGCAGTTCTTC | CASSLRTSGRLDEQFF
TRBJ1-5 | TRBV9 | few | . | TGTGCCAGCAGCCCGGAGGCCCATGGCAATCAGCCCCAGCATTTT | CASSPEAHGNQPQHF
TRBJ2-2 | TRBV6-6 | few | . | TGTGCCAGCAGTCCACAGGGAAACACCGGGGAGCTGTTTTTT | CASSPQGNTGELFF
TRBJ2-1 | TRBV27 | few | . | TGTGCCAGCAGTGATACGCTTGAGCAGTTCTTC | CASSDTLEQFF
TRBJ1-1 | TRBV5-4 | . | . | TGTGCCAGCAGCTTGGCGGGGGACCTTCGGAACACTGAAGCTTTCTTT | CASSLAGDLRNTEAFF
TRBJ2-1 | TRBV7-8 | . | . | TGTGCCAGCAGCTTAGCGCGGGTTCGGGCTGACAATGAGCAGTTCTTC | CASSLARVRADNEQFF
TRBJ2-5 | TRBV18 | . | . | TGTGCCAGCTCACCTGGTACAGAAAAAGGCCAAGAGACCCAGTACTTC | CASSPGTEKGQETQYF
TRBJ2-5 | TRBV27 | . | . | TGTGCCAGCAGCCCCGCGTCGCGAGAGACCCAGTACTTC | CASSPASRETQYF
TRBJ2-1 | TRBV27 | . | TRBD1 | TGTGCCAGCCGACCTCCGGGACAGACCATTTCCTACAATGAGCAGTTCTTC | CASRPPGQTISYNEQFF
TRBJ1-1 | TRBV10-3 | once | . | TGTGCCATCAACTCCCCCCAGCGGAACACTGAAGCTTTCTTT | CAINSPQRNTEAFF
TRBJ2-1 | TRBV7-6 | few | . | TGTGCCAGCAGCATCCCGTCCGGGACGGAAGATTTAAGCTCCTACAATGAGCAGTTCTTC | CASSIPSGTEDLSSYNEQFF
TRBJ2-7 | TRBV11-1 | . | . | TGTGCCAGCAGCGCAGAGTCCCCTTACGAGCAGTACTTC | CASSAESPYEQYF
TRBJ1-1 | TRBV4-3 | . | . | TGCGCCAGCAGCCAAGATCCCACAGGGTGGAACACTGAAGCTTTCTTT | CASSQDPTGWNTEAFF
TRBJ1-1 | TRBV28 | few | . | TGTGCCAGCAGTTTGATTTCTAGGGGCCTGTCGATGGTGGCTTTCTTT | CASSLISRGLSMVAFF